The rows below give T cell receptor beta chains drawn from one sample of a study of Ad26.COV2.S vaccination and SARS-CoV-2 variants. Repertoires were generated with immunoSEQ multiplex PCR, while TCRdb's copy carries only in-frame clones and drops some. This table holds 300,000 to 500,000 clones, around 85% found once. This specimen was peripheral blood, taken in a trial of Ad26.COV2.S vaccine versus placebo. The receptors were gathered from a person between 18 and 60 years old who received the Ad26.COV2.S COVID-19 vaccine or a placebo. Both conserved end residues are part of each CDR3. Each record gives: V gene, CDR3 length, clone size, J gene, D gene, CDR3 DNA, CDR3 protein. D genes are given only for firm matches. The size field is filled for only some rows; it gives once, few, many or a size class.

v_gene: TRBV21-1; len: 14; abundance: once; j_gene: TRBJ1-2; d_gene: .; CDR3nt: TGTGCCAAACGCACCCGAGGGGGGGGGCATGGCTACACCTTC; CDR3aa: CAKRTRGGGHGYTF
v_gene: TRBV5-1; len: 14; abundance: once; j_gene: TRBJ2-1; d_gene: .; CDR3nt: TGCGCCAGCAGCGTCCGGGACCTATACAATGAGCAGTTCTTC; CDR3aa: CASSVRDLYNEQFF
v_gene: TRBV3-1/TRBV3-2; len: 17; abundance: once; j_gene: TRBJ2-1; d_gene: TRBD2; CDR3nt: TGTGCCAGCAGCCAAGATTTTAGCGGGGGGCCCTACAATGAGCAGTTCTTC; CDR3aa: CASSQDFSGGPYNEQFF
v_gene: TRBV7-9; len: 15; abundance: .; j_gene: TRBJ2-1; d_gene: TRBD2; CDR3nt: TGTGCCAGCAGATTTTCGGGGGGCTCCTACAATGAGCAGTTCTTC; CDR3aa: CASRFSGGSYNEQFF
v_gene: TRBV11-2; len: 14; abundance: .; j_gene: TRBJ2-3; d_gene: .; CDR3nt: TGTGCCAGCAGCCCCGTGGACCGCACAGATACGCAGTATTTT; CDR3aa: CASSPVDRTDTQYF
v_gene: TRBV4-2; len: 14; abundance: .; j_gene: TRBJ2-7; d_gene: .; CDR3nt: TGTGCCAGCAGCCAAGAGAAAAGGGACGACGAGCAGTACTTC; CDR3aa: CASSQEKRDDEQYF
v_gene: TRBV27; len: 15; abundance: .; j_gene: TRBJ1-2; d_gene: .; CDR3nt: TGTGCCAGCAGCAGCTTGACACTAGCTAACTATGGCTACACCTTC; CDR3aa: CASSSLTLANYGYTF
v_gene: TRBV5-8; len: 18; abundance: once; j_gene: TRBJ2-5; d_gene: TRBD2; CDR3nt: TGTGCCAGCAGCTTCGGAGCTAGCGGGGGGGCGCGACAAGAGACCCAGTACTTC; CDR3aa: CASSFGASGGARQETQYF
v_gene: TRBV10-2; len: 16; abundance: .; j_gene: TRBJ2-1; d_gene: .; CDR3nt: TGCGCCAGCAGTGAAGGTGGTGCTCAATCCTACAATGAGCAGTTCTTC; CDR3aa: CASSEGGAQSYNEQFF
v_gene: TRBV7-2; len: 15; abundance: once; j_gene: TRBJ1-6; d_gene: TRBD1; CDR3nt: TGTGCCAGCAGCTTAGAGGGACAGGTGCGTTCACCCCTCCACTTT; CDR3aa: CASSLEGQVRSPLHF
v_gene: TRBV12-3/TRBV12-4; len: 12; abundance: .; j_gene: TRBJ1-2; d_gene: .; CDR3nt: TGTGCCAGCAGTCCGACCCCTCTTGGCTACACCTTC; CDR3aa: CASSPTPLGYTF